This TCR beta chain was sequenced during a study of shared clonotypes between healthy human individuals. Researchers ran the assay at a deep level. The method was immunoSEQ multiplex PCR; TCRdb's version includes in-frame clones alone and lacks a portion of them. There are around 550,000 clones in the sample; roughly 95% occur only once, and around 0.11% lies in the top ten. CD45RO-negative, CCR7-selected cells formed the naive CD8 fraction, which excluded terminally differentiated effector memory CD45RA+ cells. Donors comprised only Caucasian adults living in Nashville, Tennessee. There are 14 residues in the CDR3. Germline CDR1 GTSNPN, CDR2 SVGIG (reference sequence). Trimming shortened V by 2 bases and J by 0 bases, and 10 bases separated the two germline ends.

The receptor's source is a woman aged 25 to 45 in good health. Sequenced sample: naive CD8+ T cells sorted from blood. The genes are TRBV30 and TRBJ1-2, with D possibly being TRBD1 (5 bases). The CDR3 DNA is TGTGCCTGGAGTATGGGGGGGACTAACTATGGCTACACCTTC. Translation: CAWSMGGTNYGYTF.